The present entry profiles one T cell receptor (beta chain) with its context. It has no known antigen specificity. No qualities accompany the bases; no much larger clone lies one base away. The immunoSEQ Assay, a bias-controlled multiplex PCR, was used to amplify TCRbeta CDR3 regions from genomic DNA. Turning to the authors' computational methods: Nucleated cell counts per sample were estimated from amplification of reference gene primers within the assay. Sequence reads were collapsed and filtered to measure the absolute abundance of every unique TCRbeta CDR3 rearrangement. For each sample, productive Simpson clonality was calculated by taking the square root of Simpson's diversity index across productive rearrangements. The table comes from immuneACCESS by way of TCRdb, which keeps in-frame sequences with V and J called. Part of the clones is missing from these tables; in studies checked, under half for an unresolved V gene and the rest for unknown reasons. The V and J calls and clone size were taken over from that table, and D and trimming were inferred from the DNA. The sample table shows some 98,000 clones, and 82% are seen once. Under 13% of the sample goes to the ten largest clones.

This specimen comes from a study of blood T cell repertoires in COVID-19 (dated by TCRdb to about 2020). For context, the study as a whole: Samples covering the acute and convalescent phases of COVID-19 were provided by collaborators in the United States, Italy and Spain. The repertoires were made available in a free public database intended to serve as a resource for research on the immune response to SARS-CoV-2. The prospective study material was composed of cDNA or gDNA derived from T cells, B-cell-depleted T cells, or PBMCs. Nearly every sample came with metadata listing a de-identified subject ID, COVID-19 status, age in years and sex. Where HLA class I and class II types were available, the types were taken from metadata supplied by the sample provider, not from assay-based typing. Deeply sampled blood TCRbeta repertoires from subjects exposed to, actively infected with, or recovered from COVID-19 were included in the dataset. The samples were drawn from the first 160 participants of the ongoing ImmuneRACE study and from about 1,200 subjects provided by 6 global collaborators. Summary of the overall study and its limitations: Clinical and demographic metadata were provided uncurated, with the amount varying by source and participant.

Whole blood was collected in K2EDTA tubes by collaborating institutions according to the institutions' own protocols. For TCRbeta analysis, collaborators shipped samples in one of three forms: frozen whole blood, isolated PBMCs, or DNA extracted from either of those sample types. The CDR3 sequence holds 16 residues, the cysteine and phenylalanine included. Only CDR3 DNA is held: 48 bases, read in frame from base 1. CDR1 is given as KGHDR and CDR2 as SFDVKD, both from the germline V gene. Relative to germline, V is missing 5 bases and J is missing 4 bases, with 7 bases of the junction outside any gene match.

This sequence originates from an older man with active or convalescent COVID-19. The sequenced material came from peripheral blood. The chain links TRBV24-1 with TRBJ2-1; TRBD1 agrees with 10 junctional bases. The DNA is TGTGCCACCAGTGGGGGGACAGGGGCCCAATACAATGAGCAGTTCTTC. Its coded protein is CATSGGTGAQYNEQFF.